A single sample is the source of the 15 T cell receptor beta chains below, sequenced in a study of blood T cell repertoires in COVID-19. Repertoires were generated with immunoSEQ multiplex PCR, while TCRdb's copy carries only in-frame clones and drops some. Of 300,000 or so clones in the sample, 90% were seen once. The sequencing input was PBMCs or T cells enriched from blood (not recorded which). The receptors originated from a man in his 60s who had recovered from COVID-19.

The CDR3 loop reads CASSLKRTATNEKLFF. The DNA for the CDR3 is TGCGCCAGCAGCCTTAAACGAACTGCAACTAATGAAAAACTGTTTTTT. V is TRBV4-3 and J is TRBJ1-4, with unresolved D. V was clipped by 4 bases and J by 0 bases, with 12 bases between them. This CDR3 has 16 residues. Germline V gene data show CDR1 as LGHNA and CDR2 as YSLEER.

This rearrangement joins TRBV4-3 to TRBJ2-3, with D tentatively TRBD2 (6 bases). V gave up 0 bases and J gave up 4 bases, with 11 bases separating them. Germline V gene lookup returns CDR1 LGHNA and CDR2 YSLEER. The CDR3 is 15 amino acids. In DNA, the CDR3 is TGCGCCAGCAGCCAAGATAATAGGAGGGCAGATACGCAGTATTTT. Translating gives CASSQDNRRADTQYF.

V gene TRBV7-9 combines with J gene TRBJ1-2, with unresolved D. Germline CDR1 is SEHNR and CDR2 is FQNEAQ (reference sequence). The CDR3 covers 14 residues. The V end was cut by 0 bases, the J end by 4 bases, with 9 bases between. The CDR3 DNA reads TGTGCCAGCAGCTTAGCTTCGGGGATCTATGGCTACACCTTC. It is translated as CASSLASGIYGYTF.

In DNA, the CDR3 is TGCGCCAGCAGCCAAGGGAGTAAGGACGAGCAGTACTTC. Its translation: CASSQGSKDEQYF. The chain recombines TRBV4-1 with TRBJ2-7; D ambiguous. Trimming took 1 base from V and 5 from J, leaving 9 bases between them. Per the germline V gene, CDR1 is MGHRA and CDR2 is YSYEKL. The CDR3 is 13 amino acids.

The chain employs TRBV11-2 and TRBJ2-7; D may be TRBD1 (5 bases). Trimming pared 1 base from V and 6 bases from J, leaving 16 bases between. CDR3 size: 15 residues. The germline V gene encodes CDR1 SGHAT and CDR2 FQNNGV. In DNA form, the CDR3 reads TGTGCCAGCAGCTTAGTAGTGGGGCTGGTGGGCGAGCAGTACTTC. Residues: CASSLVVGLVGEQYF.

The chain is built from TRBV5-1 and TRBJ2-7; 8 nucleotides align to TRBD2. Germline values: CDR1 SGHRS, CDR2 YFSETQ. Trimming cost V 0 bases and J 4 bases; bases outside gene matches: 9. The CDR3 length is 16 residues. CDR3 loop: CASSLADGTSLYEQYF. The CDR3 nucleotides are TGCGCCAGCAGCTTGGCCGATGGGACTAGTCTGTACGAGCAGTACTTC.

This rearrangement joins TRBV19 to TRBJ1-2; 8 bases match TRBD1. Germline V gives CDR1 LNHDA, CDR2 SQIVND (reference sequence). Losses at the gene ends were 6 bases for V and 8 bases for J; bases not matched to a gene: 8. The CDR3 is made up of 13 amino acids. CDR3 sequence: CASSNNDRGGYTF. DNA for the CDR3: TGTGCCAGTAGCAATAACGACAGGGGCGGCTACACCTTC.

V usage is TRBV7-2 and J usage is TRBJ2-2; D might be TRBD1 (6 bases). Trimming took 6 bases from V and 3 from J, leaving 14 bases between them. The CDR3 runs to 15 residues. Looked up from germline, CDR1 is SGHTA and CDR2 is FQGNSA. This chain's CDR3 is CASRPRQGHTGELFF. The DNA for the CDR3 is TGTGCCAGCAGACCACGGCAGGGGCACACCGGGGAGCTGTTTTTT.

The rearrangement links TRBV11-2 to TRBJ2-7; 8 nucleotides align to TRBD2. The CDR3 is 15 residues long. The V segment lost 2 bases and the J segment 4 bases; nucleotides outside the gene matches: 7. Germline lookup yields CDR1 SGHAT and CDR2 FQNNGV. The CDR3 region is CASSLRREVGYEQYF. The CDR3 DNA is TGTGCCAGCAGCTTAAGGCGGGAGGTCGGTTACGAGCAGTACTTC.

V gene TRBV6-5 combines with J gene TRBJ1-4; weak D call: TRBD1 (6 bases). Germline CDR1 is MNHEY and CDR2 is SVGAGI. The CDR3 has 13 residues. The CDR3 DNA reads as TGTGCGATCTTTGTCAGGGGCATGGAAAAACTGTTTTTT. Its translation: CAIFVRGMEKLFF.

The rearrangement links TRBV11-2 to TRBJ2-4; 9 bases align to TRBD2. Germline-derived CDR1 and CDR2 are SGHAT and FQNNGV. V shed 5 bases and J 6 bases; nucleotides not matched to a gene: 8. CDR3 length equals 15 residues. CDR3 sequence reads: CASSVSAAGGNIQYF. CDR3 bases: TGTGCCAGCAGCGTCTCTGCAGCGGGAGGAAACATTCAGTACTTC.

This clone was observed once. The chain has TRBV4-3 and TRBJ1-3, with a tentative D call TRBD1 (6 bases). The V gene's germline CDR1 is LGHNA and CDR2 YSLEER. The CDR3 totals 20 residues. The V and J ends lost 1 base and 2 bases respectively, with 24 bases between them. DNA of the CDR3: TGCGCCAGCAGCCAAGGTTATCAACAGGGCCAACTAAAAACTGGAAACACCATATATTTT. Translated: CASSQGYQQGQLKTGNTIYF.

V and J are TRBV19 and TRBJ2-7; 10 bases line up with TRBD2. CDR1 is LNHDA, CDR2 SQIVND, per germline (reference sequence). V was clipped by 5 bases and J by 5 bases; unmatched bases: 6. The CDR3 contains 14 residues. The CDR3, as DNA: TGTGCCAGTAGTTTGCTAGCGGGAGTCCACGAGCAGTACTTC. Translated: CASSLLAGVHEQYF.

V is TRBV4-1 and J is TRBJ2-1, with 10 positions matching TRBD2. V was clipped by 0 bases and J by 10 bases; unmatched bases: 9. Germline CDR1 MGHRA, CDR2 YSYEKL. This CDR3 has 16 residues. The CDR3 region is CASSQEISGGAGEQFF. In nucleotides, the CDR3 is TGCGCCAGCAGCCAAGAAATAAGCGGGGGGGCTGGCGAGCAGTTCTTC.

The chain carries TRBV7-9 and TRBJ2-5, with 8 bases aligning to TRBD1. Germline V gene sequence: CDR1 SEHNR, CDR2 FQNEAQ (reference sequence). With 8 bases clipped from V and 2 bases from J, the junction kept 1 base outside the gene matches. The CDR3 extends over 12 amino acids. CDR3 protein: CASGQGQETQYF. The CDR3 DNA sequence: TGTGCCAGCGGACAGGGACAAGAGACCCAGTACTTC.